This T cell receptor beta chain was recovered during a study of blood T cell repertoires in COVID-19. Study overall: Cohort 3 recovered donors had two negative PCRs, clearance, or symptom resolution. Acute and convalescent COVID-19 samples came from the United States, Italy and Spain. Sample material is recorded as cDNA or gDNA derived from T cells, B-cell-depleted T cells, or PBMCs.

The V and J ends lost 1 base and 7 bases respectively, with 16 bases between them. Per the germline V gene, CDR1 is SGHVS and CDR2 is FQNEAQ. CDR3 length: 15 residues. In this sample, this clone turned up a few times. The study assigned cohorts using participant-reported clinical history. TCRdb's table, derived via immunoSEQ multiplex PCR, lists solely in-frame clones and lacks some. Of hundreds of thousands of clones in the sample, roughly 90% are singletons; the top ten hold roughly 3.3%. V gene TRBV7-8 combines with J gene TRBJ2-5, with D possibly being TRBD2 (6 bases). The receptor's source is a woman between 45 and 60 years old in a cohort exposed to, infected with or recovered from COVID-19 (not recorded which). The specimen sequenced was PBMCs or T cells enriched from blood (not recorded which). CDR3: CASSLEGRRGGTQYF. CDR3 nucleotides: TGTGCCAGCAGCTTAGAGGGAAGGCGGGGAGGGACCCAGTACTTC.